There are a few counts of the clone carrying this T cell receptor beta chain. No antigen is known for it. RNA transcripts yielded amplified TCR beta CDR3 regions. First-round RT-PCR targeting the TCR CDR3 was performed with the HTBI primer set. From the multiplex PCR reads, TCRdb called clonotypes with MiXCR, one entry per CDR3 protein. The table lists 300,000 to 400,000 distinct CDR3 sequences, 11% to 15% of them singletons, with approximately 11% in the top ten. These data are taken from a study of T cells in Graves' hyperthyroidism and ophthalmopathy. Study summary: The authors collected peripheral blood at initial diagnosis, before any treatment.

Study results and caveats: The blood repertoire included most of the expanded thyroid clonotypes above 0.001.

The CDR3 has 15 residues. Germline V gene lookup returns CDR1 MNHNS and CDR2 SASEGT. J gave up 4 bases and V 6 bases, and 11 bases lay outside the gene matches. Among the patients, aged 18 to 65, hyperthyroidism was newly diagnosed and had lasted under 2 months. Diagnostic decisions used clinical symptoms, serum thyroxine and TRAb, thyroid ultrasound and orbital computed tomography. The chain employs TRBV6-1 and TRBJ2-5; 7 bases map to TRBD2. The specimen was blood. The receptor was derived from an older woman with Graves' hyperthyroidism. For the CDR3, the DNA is TGTGCCAGCAGGAACCGAGCGGGACTTCCAGAGACCCAGTACTTC. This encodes CASRNRAGLPETQYF.